Each of the 25 T cell receptor beta chains below was sequenced from the same sample in a study of neurological immune-mediated disorders. TCRdb reprocessed the 5' RACE reads via MiXCR and lists one record per CDR3 protein. The repertoire holds 55,000 to 60,000 distinct CDR3 sequences, with approximately 4% as singletons. The sample was PBMCs. The receptor set was obtained from a woman aged 30 to 39 with multiple sclerosis.

This clonotype was recorded at least ten times. V usage is TRBV7-2 and J usage is TRBJ2-5; D not resolved. With 3 bases removed from V and 5 bases from J, the gap between germline ends came to 7 bases. The germline CDR1 and CDR2 sequences are SGHTA and FQGNSA. This CDR3 is 12 amino acids long. CDR3 in amino acids: CASSLNVETQYF. The CDR3 DNA reads as TGTGCCAGCAGCTTGAACGTGGAGACCCAGTACTTC. The full variable domain, in which reference TRBV7-2 and TRBJ2-5 provide the parts outside the CDR3, is GAGVSQSPSNKVTEKGKDVELRCDPISGHTALYWYRQSLGQGLEFLIYFQGNSAPDKSGLPSDRFSAERTGGSVSTLTIQRTQQEDSAVYLCASSLNVETQYFGPGTRLLVL.

This clonotype was observed at least ten times. The chain uses TRBV12-3 or TRBV12-4 and TRBJ1-5, with D tentatively TRBD1 (6 bases). This CDR3 spans 14 amino acids. Trimming shortened V by 6 bases and J by 3 bases, and 12 bases separated the two germline ends. The CDR3 is CASSQDRNNQPQHF. DNA of the CDR3: TGTGCCAGCAGCCAAGACAGGAACAATCAGCCCCAGCATTTT.

This clonotype was recorded at least ten times. The V call is TRBV5-5, the J call TRBJ2-2, with 11 bases lining up with TRBD1. Per germline, CDR1 SGHKS and CDR2 YYEKEE (reference sequence). The CDR3 runs 16 residues. V was clipped by 4 bases and J by 4 bases; unmatched bases: 6. CDR3 loop: CASSVGQGALTGELFF. The CDR3 coding sequence is TGTGCCAGCAGCGTAGGACAGGGGGCGCTCACCGGGGAGCTGTTTTTT.

This clonotype was seen ten or more times. The V gene is TRBV20-1, the J gene TRBJ2-1, with 7 bases that match TRBD2. Trimming cost V 5 bases and J 3 bases; bases outside gene matches: 4. CDR3 length: 13 amino acids. The germline V gene has CDR1 DFQATT and CDR2 SNEGSKA (reference sequence). As DNA, the CDR3 is TGCAGTGCTGGGCGGGAGTACTACAATGAGCAGTTCTTC. Encoded protein: CSAGREYYNEQFF.

There are many counts of this clonotype. The V and J genes are TRBV5-1 and TRBJ1-5, with TRBD1 as a possible D gene (6 bases). CDR3 size: 15 residues. Trimming removed 0 bases at V and 5 bases at J, with 12 bases between. Germline assignment: CDR1 SGHRS and CDR2 YFSETQ. The DNA of the CDR3 is TGCGCCAGCAGCTTGGATGGGTGGGGGCATCAGCCCCAGCATTTT. Protein sequence: CASSLDGWGHQPQHF.

This clonotype was counted at least ten times. A much larger clone differs from this one at a single base, so this may be a read error. In DNA form, the CDR3 reads TGTGCCAGCAGCCGCCCGGGAAAGGGGATCGGGGAGCTGTTTTTT. Translation gives CASSRPGKGIGELFF. The chain has TRBV12-3 or TRBV12-4 and TRBJ2-2; D is perhaps TRBD1 or TRBD2 (5 bases each). This CDR3 spans 15 amino acids. The germline V and J ends were trimmed by 6 bases and 7 bases, with 18 bases remaining between them.

This clonotype came up a few times. A much larger clone differs by one base, so this may be a read error. The chain employs TRBV7-2 and TRBJ1-5, with D possibly matching TRBD1 (5 bases). CDR1 and CDR2 from the germline V gene are SGHTA and FQGNSA. The V gene lost 5 bases and the J gene lost 8 bases, with 13 bases spanning the gap. The CDR3 is 13 residues long. CDR3 nucleotide sequence: TGTGCCAGCAGCCCCTTTGGGGGGGAGCCCCAGCATTTT. It is translated as CASSPFGGEPQHF.

This clonotype has ten or more counts. V is TRBV10-3 and J is TRBJ2-7; 11 nucleotides match TRBD2. CDR1 and CDR2 from the germline V gene are ENHRY and SYGVKD. The CDR3 runs 14 residues. V dropped 3 bases and J dropped 4; count of bases not matched to a gene: 2. CDR3 in DNA: TGTGCCATCAGTGATAGCGGGAGGGGGTACGAGCAGTACTTC. Translation gives CAISDSGRGYEQYF.

There are a few counts of this clonotype. Given a much more abundant clone one base away, this may be a read error. This chain uses TRBV20-1 with TRBJ2-5; D is ambiguous. The CDR3 covers 12 residues. V was cut by 6 bases and J by 5 bases, with 13 bases left in between. Per germline, CDR1 DFQATT and CDR2 SNEGSKA (reference sequence). CDR3 amino acids: CSAKPMGETQYF. The DNA of the CDR3 is TGCAGTGCCAAACCGATGGGCGAGACCCAGTACTTC.

There are many counts of this clonotype. The V and J genes are TRBV5-1 and TRBJ2-7; D is perhaps TRBD2 (6 bases). CDR3 length equals 12 residues. Trimming pared 4 bases from V and 4 bases from J, leaving 9 bases between. Germline-derived CDR1 and CDR2 are SGHRS and YFSETQ. The CDR3 DNA follows: TGCGCCAGCAGCGGGGGACTTTACGAGCAGTACTTC. Translating it yields CASSGGLYEQYF.

This clonotype has a count of ten or more. The V call is TRBV7-6, the J call TRBJ2-1, with D perhaps TRBD2 (6 bases). CDR1 is SGHVS and CDR2 is FNYEAQ in the germline V gene. V shed 6 bases and J shed 7 bases, with 19 bases lying between them. This CDR3 is 15 amino acids long. The chain's CDR3 is CASSPGDGRSNEQFF. For the CDR3, the DNA is TGTGCCAGCAGTCCGGGGGACGGGAGATCGAATGAGCAGTTCTTC.

This clonotype was observed many times. V usage is TRBV10-3 and J usage is TRBJ1-2, with D unclear. This CDR3 region has 11 residues. Germline CDR1 and CDR2: ENHRY and SYGVKD. V lost 6 bases, J lost 5 bases, and 7 bases lay in between. CDR3 DNA: TGTGCCATCAGGGGGTTTTATGGCTACACCTTC. Translating gives CAIRGFYGYTF.

In this sample, this clonotype turned up many times. V usage is TRBV6-5 and J usage is TRBJ2-2, with TRBD2 matching 8 bases. The J segment lost 3 bases and the V segment lost 6 bases, leaving 6 bases of the junction unmatched. CDR1 MNHEY and CDR2 SVGAGI come from the germline V gene. The CDR3 contains 15 residues. CDR3 sequence reads: CASRPGGPHTGELFF. The CDR3 nucleotides are TGTGCCAGCAGACCGGGGGGGCCCCACACCGGGGAGCTGTTTTTT.

In this sample, this clonotype turned up many times. The chain links TRBV4-3 to TRBJ2-6, with D unclear. V was shortened by 2 bases and J by 2 bases, with 10 bases between the two germline ends. The CDR3 is 16 amino acids. Germline V gene lookup returns CDR1 LGHNA and CDR2 YSLEER. Here the CDR3 reads CASSQSSAPGANVLTF. CDR3 bases: TGCGCCAGCAGCCAATCGTCAGCCCCTGGGGCCAACGTCCTGACTTTC.

V usage is TRBV11-3 and J usage is TRBJ2-4, with 7 positions matching TRBD1. The germline V gene has CDR1 SGHNT and CDR2 YENEEA. Germline trimming cut 8 bases from V and 10 bases from J; bases unmatched to any gene: 11. The CDR3 consists of 13 residues. The CDR3 loop is CASGPTGQKIQYF. The CDR3 region has the DNA TGTGCCAGCGGGCCCACGGGACAGAAAATTCAGTACTTC.

The table lists this clonotype with many counts. This chain links TRBV7-2 with TRBJ2-7; TRBD2 matches at 10 bases. The CDR3 is 15 amino acids. From germline, CDR1 is SGHTA and CDR2 FQGNSA. V was clipped by 4 bases and J by 3 bases; unmatched bases: 6. CDR3 region: CASSYGLAVNYEQYF. The DNA of the CDR3 is TGTGCCAGCAGCTATGGACTAGCGGTGAACTACGAGCAGTACTTC.

This clonotype has ten or more counts. This chain joins TRBV20-1 and TRBJ1-1; possibly TRBD1 for D (6 bases). This CDR3 is built from 13 residues. Looked up from germline, CDR1 is DFQATT and CDR2 is SNEGSKA (reference sequence). The ends were cut back, 4 bases at V and 10 bases at J, with 19 bases in the middle. The CDR3 DNA reads TGCAGTGCTAAGGGGGGGGGAAGGGCTGCAGCTTTCTTT. It encodes CSAKGGGRAAAFF.

This clonotype was recorded at least ten times. The chain has TRBV24-1 and TRBJ1-6; D uncertain. Looked up from germline, CDR1 is KGHDR and CDR2 is SFDVKD. V was shortened by 9 bases and J by 10 bases, with 15 bases between the two germline ends. CDR3 length: 13 residues. The CDR3 spells CATQIGGGSPLHF. Written as DNA, the CDR3 is TGTGCCACCCAGATTGGTGGTGGATCACCCCTCCACTTT.

This clonotype was counted ten times or more. The chain couples TRBV5-1 to TRBJ1-1, with a possible D match to TRBD1 (5 bases). Germline V gene lookup returns CDR1 SGHRS and CDR2 YFSETQ. The CDR3 contains 13 residues. V was clipped by 0 bases and J by 7 bases, with 10 bases between them. The CDR3 bases are TGCGCCAGCAGCTTGGAGGGGAACTATGAAGCTTTCTTT. Protein: CASSLEGNYEAFF.

Ten or more counts support this clonotype. The chain links TRBV3-1 to TRBJ2-7; D is unclear. V lost 0 bases to trimming and J lost 4 bases, with 10 bases between them. This CDR3 contains 14 residues. CDR1 LGHDT and CDR2 YNNKEL come from the germline V gene (reference sequence). The DNA for the CDR3 is TGTGCCAGCAGCCAAGATGAAGGTCTGTACGAGCAGTACTTC. It yields the protein CASSQDEGLYEQYF.

This clonotype was recorded at least ten times. The V gene is TRBV7-2, the J gene TRBJ2-3; D unresolved. The V and J ends lost 3 bases and 4 bases respectively, with 5 bases between them. Germline-derived CDR1 and CDR2 are SGHTA and FQGNSA. CDR3 length: 12 residues. The CDR3 DNA sequence: TGTGCCAGCAGCTTTATTCCAGATACGCAGTATTTT. Translating gives CASSFIPDTQYF.

V and J are TRBV6-5 and TRBJ2-3; 8 nucleotides line up with TRBD2. The CDR3 is made up of 13 amino acids. The V segment lost 4 bases and the J segment 7 bases; nucleotides outside the gene matches: 4. Germline assignment: CDR1 MNHEY and CDR2 SVGAGI. CDR3 DNA sequence: TGTGCCAGCAGTTCCCCGGGAGGGCATACGCAGTATTTT. It codes for CASSSPGGHTQYF.

This clonotype was found a few times. Possible read error: a much larger clone is one base away. The rearrangement joins TRBV5-1 to TRBJ2-7; 11 bases map to TRBD1. The V gene end was trimmed by 4 bases and the J gene end by 7 bases; junction bases not matched to a gene: 10. The CDR3 loop spans 15 amino acids. Germline lookup yields CDR1 SGHRS and CDR2 YFSETQ. This chain's CDR3 is CASSGQGASNEEQYF. The CDR3, as DNA: TGCGCCAGCAGCGGACAGGGGGCTAGTAACGAAGAGCAGTACTTC.

The sample holds many counts of this clonotype. V and J are TRBV11-2 and TRBJ1-2; D call uncertain. CDR3 length: 12 amino acids. The germline V gene encodes CDR1 SGHAT and CDR2 FQNNGV. V lost 5 bases and J 10 bases, leaving 14 bases between the germline ends. CDR3 sequence: CASSPYGLVYTF. Here the CDR3 DNA reads TGTGCCAGCAGCCCCTACGGCCTTGTCTACACCTTC.

This clonotype came up many times. The V and J genes are TRBV5-6 and TRBJ1-5; 8 bases fit TRBD1. The germline gives CDR1 SGHDT, CDR2 YYEEEE. CDR3 length: 14 amino acids. V lost 4 bases to trimming and J lost 8 bases; unmatched junction nucleotides: 8. The CDR3 region has the DNA TGTGCCAGCAGCGAGACAGGGGAGGTTGAGCCCCAGCATTTT. As protein: CASSETGEVEPQHF.